This T cell receptor beta chain stems from a study of blood T cells in healthy people across ages (dated by TCRdb to between 2015 and 2017). Broadly, across the study: In model experiments, roughly one uniquely barcoded TCR beta cDNA molecule per two T cells was captured by template switching. Using deep sequencing normalized with unique cDNA molecular identifiers, the study measured how TCR beta repertoire diversity changes with age. Two additional independent replicas of 1 million unique cDNA reads from the same blood draw were analyzed for two donors (one aged 18 to 30 and one aged 80 or older). Four age groups were formed from the donors: young (average about 17 years), middle-aged (around 41), aged (62) and long-lived (82). To avoid experimental bias, donors of different ages were randomly spread across the sequencing lanes. Overall results and qualifications from the work: Estimates of total diversity based on one million sequenced T cells were considered lower bounds and underestimates. The CMV infection status of donors was not known, potentially confounding age-related changes in expanded clonotypes. Since profiling was done on bulk unsorted PBMCs, naive and antigen-experienced compartments could not be conclusively compared. A strong correlation was found between observed TCR beta diversity and the percentage of naive T cells measured by flow cytometry. Compared with the aged group, more naive CD4+ T cells, fewer expanded clones and increased TCR diversity were shown by the long-lived group, suggesting age selection. Observed TCR beta diversity per million T cells fell roughly linearly with age, and a significant reduction was already apparent by age around 40.

Receptor amplification or capture employed 5' RACE. The reads were generated on an Illumina HiSeq 2500. A second PCR of roughly 6 to 11 cycles was run with a J-beta primer mix and a sample-barcoded 5' primer. Each TCR beta cDNA molecule received a unique molecular identifier from a template-switch 5' adaptor carrying 12 random nucleotides. Each sample yielded at least 2.5 million CDR3-containing paired-end reads. All of the RNA was converted into first-strand cDNA using the Mint cDNA synthesis kit, with a TRBC-specific oligonucleotide serving as the primer. Following uracil-DNA glycosylase treatment, a first 18-cycle PCR with universal primers M1SS and BC2_uni_R was performed on all cDNA. Concerning the study's data processing: Each sample was normalized by randomly selecting 1 million high-quality reads, each carrying a distinct molecular identifier. Reads with shared molecular identifiers were discarded instead of being binned into consensus sequences. MiTCR, set to a Q25 quality threshold and the strictest error-elimination algorithm, was used for CDR3 identification, clonotype clustering and error correction. Lower-bound total TCR beta diversity was estimated with a nonparametric unseen species model using Euler transformation. The public reads were reanalyzed by TCRdb: fastp trimming at Q25, MiXCR alignment, in-frame beta chains only. Every CDR3 protein is listed once, alongside the most common genes and DNA of its rows. The V and J calls, along with clone size, are taken from TCRdb and not from the paper's own processing. This sample comprises more than 1,400,000 distinct CDR3 sequences, around 39% of them detected only once. The top ten clones comprise roughly 7.9% of the sample.

To note about this clonotype: Which antigen it targets is not known. Per-base qualities were not stored, and no clone one base away is much larger.

The approximately 39 donors, aged about 6 to 95 years, were systemically healthy Caucasian individuals from Russia. Ten milliliters of peripheral blood were drawn from each donor into EDTA-treated Vacutainer tubes. PBMCs were isolated by Ficoll-Paque density-gradient centrifugation, with at least 7 million obtained per sample. Trizol reagent was used to extract total RNA from the PBMCs, yielding at least 6 micrograms per sample. For every donor, an aliquot of PBMCs went through flow cytometry to measure the percentages of naive CD45RAhigh/CD27high T cells. CDR1 SGHVS and CDR2 FQNEAQ were looked up in the germline V gene. The CDR3 goes from the cysteine to the phenylalanine over 18 residues. Of the read, only the CDR3 DNA is kept; its 54 bases are in frame from base 1. V and J lose 8 bases and 0 bases, and a span of 23 bases separates them.

This TCR derives from a woman under 30 in good health. The sequenced material came from blood. The receptor chain draws on TRBV7-8 and TRBJ1-5; the D gene is possibly TRBD1, with 6 bases matching. The nucleotide sequence reads TGTGCCAGCCTGGCCGGGACACAGGGAAGGTATAGCAATCAGCCCCAGCATTTT. Translated, it gives CASLAGTQGRYSNQPQHF.